These 20 T cell receptor beta chains originate from one sample sequenced in a study of blood T cell repertoires in COVID-19. TCRdb keeps only in-frame clones here, not all; method: immunoSEQ multiplex PCR. This repertoire shows a few hundred thousand clones, about 87% found once; its top ten account for 10% to 15%. Source material: peripheral blood. The receptors shown here come from a woman in her fifties or sixties with COVID-19, enrolled during active disease.

The chain links TRBV30 to TRBJ2-3; 8 nucleotides align to TRBD1. Losses at the gene ends were 3 bases for V and 0 bases for J; bases not matched to a gene: 2. The CDR3 length is 14 residues. CDR1 is GTSNPN and CDR2 is SVGIG in the germline V gene (reference sequence). The chain's CDR3 is CAWRTGVSTDTQYF. As DNA, the CDR3 is TGTGCCTGGAGGACAGGGGTCAGCACAGATACGCAGTATTTT. Variable domain in full (rest from reference TRBV30 and TRBJ2-3): SQTIHQWPATLVQPVGSPLSLECTVEGTSNPNLYWYRQAAGRGLQLLFYSVGIGQISSEVPQNLSASRPQDRQFILSSKKLLLSDSGFYLCAWRTGVSTDTQYFGPGTRLTVL.

The chain has TRBV29-1 and TRBJ2-2; 10 bases are shared with TRBD1. CDR3 size: 15 residues. V was pared by 1 base and J by 7 bases, with 6 bases of the junction left unmatched. CDR1 and CDR2 (germline): SQVTM, ANQGSEA. DNA for the CDR3: TGCAGCGTTGAAGTGAGACAGGGGGCGGACGGGGAGCTGTTTTTT. Translated, it gives CSVEVRQGADGELFF.

Only one count was recorded for this clone. At one end the junction does not follow the germline gene, possibly because of a read error. The CDR3 DNA sequence: TGCGCCAGCAGCTTGGGGAGGGACAGGCACTCTGAGGCCAACGTCCTGACTTTC. Encoded protein: CASSLGRDRHSEANVLTF. This chain uses TRBV5-1 with TRBJ2-6; 8 nucleotides line up with TRBD1. The CDR3 extends over 18 amino acids. CDR1 is SGHRS and CDR2 is YFSETQ in the germline V gene.

The chain's CDR3 is CASSLALRETQYF. The CDR3, as DNA: TGTGCCAGCAGCTTAGCGCTTCGGGAGACCCAGTACTTC. The gene calls are TRBV11-1 and TRBJ2-5; no clear D. The germline V and J ends were trimmed by 0 bases and 5 bases, with 7 bases remaining between them. The germline V gene encodes CDR1 SGHAT and CDR2 FQDESV (reference sequence). This CDR3 has 13 amino acids.

The chain employs TRBV7-3 and TRBJ2-6; the match to TRBD1 covers 9 bases. This CDR3 has 19 amino acids. The germline V gene encodes CDR1 SGHTA and CDR2 FQGTGA. With V trimmed by 4 bases and J by 4 bases, 14 bases remained unmatched. The CDR3 reads CASSSPTGTGRAGANVLTF. The CDR3, as DNA: TGTGCCAGCAGCTCCCCTACCGGGACAGGGCGAGCGGGGGCCAACGTCCTGACTTTC.

The chain joins TRBV30 to TRBJ1-1; no firm D call. V dropped 4 bases and J dropped 3 bases, with 15 bases sitting between them. This CDR3 comprises 14 residues. In germline, CDR1 is GTSNPN, CDR2 SVGIG (reference sequence). For the CDR3, the DNA is TGTGCCTGGACGCATCGGAGAGGGTACACTGAAGCTTTCTTT. Encoded protein: CAWTHRRGYTEAFF.

This rearrangement joins TRBV7-3 to TRBJ2-2; no reliable D call. The CDR3 consists of 14 residues. Germline V gene data show CDR1 as SGHTA and CDR2 as FQGTGA. V lost 0 bases, J lost 5 bases, and 7 bases lay in between. CDR3 sequence: CASSLTPATGELFF. DNA for the CDR3: TGTGCCAGCAGCTTAACTCCAGCGACCGGGGAGCTGTTTTTT. The full variable domain, completed using reference TRBV7-3 and TRBJ2-2, is GAGVSQTPSNKVTEKGKYVELRCDPISGHTALYWYRQSLGQGPEFLIYFQGTGAADDSGLPNDRFFAVRPEGSVSTLKIQRTERGDSAVYLCASSLTPATGELFFGEGSRLTVL.

This chain links TRBV13 with TRBJ1-2; perhaps TRBD1 as D (5 bases). V lost 3 bases and J lost 7, with 15 bases in between. The CDR3 consists of 14 residues. Germline CDR1 and CDR2: PRHDT and FYEKMQ (reference sequence). The CDR3 here is CASSFRGRLSGYTF. CDR3 in DNA: TGTGCCAGCAGCTTTAGGGGTCGGCTAAGTGGCTACACCTTC.

The CDR3 DNA follows: TGTGCCAGCAGTTCTTTAGCGGGGGGGGATAAAGATACGCAGTATTTT. Translation gives CASSSLAGGDKDTQYF. The chain recombines TRBV6-5 with TRBJ2-3, with 11 bases matching TRBD2. The germline V gene encodes CDR1 MNHEY and CDR2 SVGAGI. V shed 4 bases, J shed 5 bases, and the junction held 8 bases outside the gene matches. This CDR3 contains 16 residues.

The V call is TRBV9, the J call TRBJ1-4; 7 bases fit TRBD1. V was clipped by 3 bases and J by 7 bases; unmatched bases: 6. Germline assignment: CDR1 SGDLS and CDR2 YYNGEE. The CDR3 totals 14 residues. CDR3 nucleotides: TGTGCCAGCAGCGACATACAGGGGAGTGAAAAACTGTTTTTT. Translation: CASSDIQGSEKLFF.

In DNA form, the CDR3 reads TGTGCCAGCAGCCGCCCCAACGACCCTCGACTAGCGGGGGGACTATACGAGCAGTACTTC. This translates into CASSRPNDPRLAGGLYEQYF. The rearrangement joins TRBV3-1 (or the pseudogene TRBV3-2) to TRBJ2-7, with TRBD2 matching 13 bases. V trimming: 4 bases; J trimming: 4 bases; junction bases outside the gene matches: 19. The germline gives CDR1 LGHDT, CDR2 YNNKEL (reference sequence). CDR3 length: 20 residues.

The chain is built from TRBV6-5 and TRBJ2-7; 7 bases are shared with TRBD1. Germline-derived CDR1 and CDR2 are MNHEY and SVGAGI. J gave up 5 bases and V 7 bases, and 8 bases lay outside the gene matches. This CDR3 comprises 13 residues. The CDR3 sequence is CASTSWGQNEQYF. Written as DNA, the CDR3 is TGTGCCAGCACCTCTTGGGGACAGAACGAGCAGTACTTC.

The gene calls are TRBV9 and TRBJ2-7, with TRBD2 identical over 10 bases. V lost 0 bases and J lost 7; bases outside the gene matches: 13. Looked up from germline, CDR1 is SGDLS and CDR2 is YYNGEE. The CDR3 length is 17 residues. The CDR3 sequence: CASSVDPSGGLTGEQYF. The CDR3, as DNA: TGTGCCAGCAGCGTAGATCCTAGCGGGGGCCTCACGGGGGAGCAGTACTTC.

The J gene is TRBJ2-7, the V gene TRBV27; the D gene is possibly TRBD1 (5 bases). Germline CDR1 is MNHEY and CDR2 is SMNVEV (reference sequence). V was clipped by 8 bases and J by 3 bases, with 14 bases between them. The CDR3 spans 13 residues. CDR3 sequence: CASVRTPSYEQYF. The CDR3, as DNA: TGTGCCAGCGTCAGGACACCTAGCTACGAGCAGTACTTC.

The chain employs TRBV12-3 or TRBV12-4 and TRBJ2-5; 7 positions match TRBD2. V lost 6 bases to trimming and J lost 5 bases; unmatched junction nucleotides: 6. The CDR3 totals 13 residues. The CDR3 sequence: CASSLGLTETQYF. The CDR3 nucleotides are TGTGCCAGCAGCTTGGGACTAACGGAGACCCAGTACTTC.

This sequence joins TRBV7-2 and TRBJ1-2, with TRBD1 matching 8 bases. CDR1 SGHTA and CDR2 FQGNSA come from the germline V gene. This CDR3 has 14 residues. V trimming: 4 bases; J trimming: 7 bases; junction bases outside the gene matches: 8. The CDR3 loop reads CASSSSGQGGGYTF. CDR3 DNA: TGTGCCAGCAGCTCCTCTGGACAGGGCGGTGGCTACACCTTC.

The rearrangement joins TRBV19 to TRBJ1-2, with 9 bases aligning to TRBD1. The V segment lost 5 bases and the J segment 4 bases; nucleotides outside the gene matches: 14. Looked up from germline, CDR1 is LNHDA and CDR2 is SQIVND (reference sequence). The CDR3 is 17 amino acids. The DNA of the CDR3 is TGTGCCAGTAGTGGAATAGCCGGGACAGGGTGGACCTATGGCTACACCTTC. Protein: CASSGIAGTGWTYGYTF.

The rearrangement links TRBV7-9 to TRBJ2-3, with TRBD2 matching over 8 bases. Germline lookup yields CDR1 SEHNR and CDR2 FQNEAQ (reference sequence). Losses at the gene ends were 7 bases for V and 4 bases for J; bases not matched to a gene: 16. This CDR3 is 17 amino acids long. CDR3 nucleotides: TGTGCCAGCACCCTCCCGTGGGGCGGGGGGAGCGCAGATACGCAGTATTTT. This encodes CASTLPWGGGSADTQYF.

The genes are TRBV27 and TRBJ1-6; the match to TRBD1 covers 8 bases. J lost 6 bases, V lost 2 bases, and 3 bases had no gene match. Germline V gene sequence: CDR1 MNHEY, CDR2 SMNVEV (reference sequence). The CDR3 loop spans 15 amino acids. The CDR3 DNA is TGTGCCAGCAGTTTACTGGGACAGGTTAATTCACCCCTCCACTTT. As protein: CASSLLGQVNSPLHF.

This chain joins TRBV19 and TRBJ1-1; D remains ambiguous. The length of the CDR3 is 13 residues. Trimming removed 5 bases from V and 1 base from J, with 8 bases in between. In germline, CDR1 is LNHDA, CDR2 SQIVND (reference sequence). CDR3 region: CASSEGPNTEAFF. The DNA of the CDR3 is TGTGCCAGTAGTGAGGGCCCGAACACTGAAGCTTTCTTT.